These 16 T cell receptor beta chains came from one sample sequenced in a study of blood T cell repertoires in COVID-19. The assay was immunoSEQ multiplex PCR, and TCRdb's table has in-frame clones only and misses some. The data show around 390,000 clones, with around nine tenths seen just once and 10% held by the top ten. Sequenced sample: PBMCs or T cells enriched from blood (not recorded which). Receptor source: a woman aged 45-65 years who had recovered from COVID-19.

The CDR3 DNA is TGTGCCAGCAGCTTAGCGGGAGCCTTCCGCCTCGAGCAGTACTTC. As protein: CASSLAGAFRLEQYF. J is TRBJ2-7 and V is TRBV7-9; a possible D gene is TRBD2 (5 bases). CDR1 SEHNR and CDR2 FQNEAQ come from the germline V gene (reference sequence). Trimming shortened V by 0 bases and J by 6 bases, and 15 bases separated the two germline ends. The CDR3 length is 15 residues.

The V gene is TRBV7-8, the J gene TRBJ1-1; unclear D gene. Trimming pared 1 base from V and 0 bases from J, leaving 6 bases between. The length of the CDR3 is 14 residues. Per germline, CDR1 SGHVS and CDR2 FQNEAQ. DNA of the CDR3: TGTGCCAGCAGCTTAGTAGAGTTGAACACTGAAGCTTTCTTT. It translates to CASSLVELNTEAFF.

The chain has TRBV19 and TRBJ1-3; the D gene is possibly TRBD1 (5 bases). Trimming took 6 bases from V and 0 from J, leaving 18 bases between them. Germline V lookup: CDR1 LNHDA, CDR2 SQIVND (reference sequence). The CDR3 is 17 amino acids. CDR3: CASSPIWGESSGNTIYF. For the CDR3, the DNA is TGTGCCAGTAGCCCTATCTGGGGGGAATCCTCTGGAAACACCATATATTTT.

The chain joins TRBV2 to TRBJ2-3; D is perhaps TRBD1 (5 bases). CDR3 length equals 13 residues. Trimming removed 5 bases from V and 5 bases from J, with 11 bases in between. Germline V CDR1 and CDR2: SNHLY, FYNNEI. The CDR3 DNA sequence: TGTGCCAGCAGTCTTGACAGCGTAGATACGCAGTATTTT. This gives the protein CASSLDSVDTQYF.

The V gene is TRBV11-2, the J gene TRBJ2-5; TRBD1 might be the D (6 bases). CDR1 and CDR2 from the germline V gene are SGHAT and FQNNGV. There are 14 residues in the CDR3. The V gene lost 8 bases and the J gene lost 1 base, with 14 bases spanning the gap. CDR3 DNA sequence: TGTGCCAGCTCGGTGGGGGCGTCCCAAGAGACCCAGTACTTC. This sequence encodes CASSVGASQETQYF.

This sequence joins TRBV3-1 (or the pseudogene TRBV3-2) and TRBJ1-4, with unresolved D. The germline V gene encodes CDR1 LGHDT and CDR2 YNNKEL (reference sequence). V was clipped by 6 bases and J by 4 bases, with 9 bases between them. This CDR3 is 13 amino acids long. This CDR3 reads CASRIKLNEKLFF. The CDR3 DNA reads TGTGCCAGCAGAATAAAGCTTAATGAAAAACTGTTTTTT.

V gene TRBV11-2 combines with J gene TRBJ1-2; D might be TRBD1 (6 bases). Trimming cost V 3 bases and J 7 bases, with 9 bases left between them. This CDR3 spans 12 amino acids. The V gene's germline CDR1 is SGHAT and CDR2 FQNNGV. DNA of the CDR3: TGTGCCAGCAGCTTGGGACAACTTGGCTACACCTTC. This gives the protein CASSLGQLGYTF.

This chain connects TRBV3-1 (or the pseudogene TRBV3-2) to TRBJ1-5, with D tentatively TRBD1 (6 bases). With 5 bases removed from V and 2 bases from J, the gap between germline ends came to 19 bases. The germline CDR1 and CDR2 sequences are LGHDT and YNNKEL (reference sequence). This CDR3 has 17 residues. CDR3 sequence: CASSLGHTIGRNQPQHF. Here the CDR3 DNA reads TGTGCCAGCAGCTTGGGACATACAATTGGCCGCAATCAGCCCCAGCATTTT.

The rearrangement uses TRBV27 and TRBJ1-1; D not certain. The CDR3 is 15 residues long. Trimming stripped 4 bases from V and 4 bases from J, with 16 bases between. The germline V gene encodes CDR1 MNHEY and CDR2 SMNVEV (reference sequence). The CDR3, as DNA: TGTGCCAGCAGTTCCCCCCAGGCTGGTGTCACTGAAGCTTTCTTT. Protein product: CASSSPQAGVTEAFF.

The chain combines TRBV13 with TRBJ2-7, with TRBD2 as a possible D gene (5 bases). Trimming cost V 2 bases and J 5 bases, with 16 bases left between them. The CDR3 has 15 residues. Germline V lookup: CDR1 PRHDT, CDR2 FYEKMQ (reference sequence). The CDR3 DNA follows: TGTGCCAGCAGCTTATATGGGGAACTGAGGGACGAGCAGTACTTC. Protein: CASSLYGELRDEQYF.

The chain links TRBV15 to TRBJ2-7; no definite D call. V dropped 0 bases and J dropped 0 bases, with 3 bases sitting between them. Germline lookup yields CDR1 LNHNV and CDR2 YYDKDF (reference sequence). CDR3 length equals 13 residues. The CDR3 region is CATSRDSSYEQYF. CDR3 bases: TGTGCCACCAGCAGAGACAGCTCCTACGAGCAGTACTTC.

This chain uses TRBV4-2 with TRBJ1-6; no reliable D call. V was cut by 1 base and J by 13 bases, with 14 bases left in between. The CDR3 is 14 residues long. Germline CDR1 is LGHNA and CDR2 is YNFKEQ. The CDR3 region is CASSQARNVLPLHF. The DNA for the CDR3 is TGTGCCAGCAGCCAAGCGCGTAATGTTTTGCCCCTCCACTTT.

V and J are TRBV19 and TRBJ2-3; D might be TRBD1 (6 bases). CDR3 length: 17 amino acids. V lost 4 bases and J 0 bases, leaving 17 bases between the germline ends. The germline CDR1 and CDR2 sequences are LNHDA and SQIVND (reference sequence). The CDR3 spells CASSTVLDSRSTDTQYF. The DNA for the CDR3 is TGTGCCAGTAGTACCGTATTGGACAGTCGCAGCACAGATACGCAGTATTTT.

This rearrangement joins TRBV4-1 to TRBJ2-1, with 7 bases identical to TRBD2. Germline assignment: CDR1 MGHRA and CDR2 YSYEKL. Losses at the gene ends were 3 bases for V and 5 bases for J; bases not matched to a gene: 10. The CDR3 covers 16 residues. The CDR3 sequence is CASSQPRDYTHNEQFF. The CDR3 DNA is TGCGCCAGCAGCCAGCCCCGGGACTATACCCACAATGAGCAGTTCTTC.

The chain uses TRBV19 and TRBJ1-5; maybe TRBD1 (6 bases). Per the germline V gene, CDR1 is LNHDA and CDR2 is SQIVND (reference sequence). The CDR3 has 13 residues. Deletions cut 6 bases from V and 7 bases from J, with 13 bases between. CDR3: CASRTGGSQPQHF. The CDR3 nucleotides read TGTGCCAGTAGGACAGGAGGAAGCCAGCCCCAGCATTTT.

The chain has TRBV7-3 and TRBJ2-2, with 8 positions matching TRBD1. The CDR3 runs 15 residues. Germline CDR1 SGHTA, CDR2 FQGTGA. Trimming cost V 4 bases and J 1 base; bases outside gene matches: 2. CDR3 coding DNA: TGTGCCAGCAGCTCGACAGGGGAGAACACCGGGGAGCTGTTTTTT. As protein: CASSSTGENTGELFF.